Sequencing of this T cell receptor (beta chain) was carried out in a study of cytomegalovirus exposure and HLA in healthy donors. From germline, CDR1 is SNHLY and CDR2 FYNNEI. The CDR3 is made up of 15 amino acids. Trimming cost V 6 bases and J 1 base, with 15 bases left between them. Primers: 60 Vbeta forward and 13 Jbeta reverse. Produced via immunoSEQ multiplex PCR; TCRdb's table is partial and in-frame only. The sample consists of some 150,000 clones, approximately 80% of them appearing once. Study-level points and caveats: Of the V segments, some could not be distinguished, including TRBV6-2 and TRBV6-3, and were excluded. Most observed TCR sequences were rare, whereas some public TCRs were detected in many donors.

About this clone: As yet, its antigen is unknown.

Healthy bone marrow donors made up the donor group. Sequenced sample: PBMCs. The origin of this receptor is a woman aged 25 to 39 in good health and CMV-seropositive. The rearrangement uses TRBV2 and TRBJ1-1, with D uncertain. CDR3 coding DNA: TGTGCCAGCAGGGCGCAGGTTATGGAGAACACTGAAGCTTTCTTT. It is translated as CASRAQVMENTEAFF.